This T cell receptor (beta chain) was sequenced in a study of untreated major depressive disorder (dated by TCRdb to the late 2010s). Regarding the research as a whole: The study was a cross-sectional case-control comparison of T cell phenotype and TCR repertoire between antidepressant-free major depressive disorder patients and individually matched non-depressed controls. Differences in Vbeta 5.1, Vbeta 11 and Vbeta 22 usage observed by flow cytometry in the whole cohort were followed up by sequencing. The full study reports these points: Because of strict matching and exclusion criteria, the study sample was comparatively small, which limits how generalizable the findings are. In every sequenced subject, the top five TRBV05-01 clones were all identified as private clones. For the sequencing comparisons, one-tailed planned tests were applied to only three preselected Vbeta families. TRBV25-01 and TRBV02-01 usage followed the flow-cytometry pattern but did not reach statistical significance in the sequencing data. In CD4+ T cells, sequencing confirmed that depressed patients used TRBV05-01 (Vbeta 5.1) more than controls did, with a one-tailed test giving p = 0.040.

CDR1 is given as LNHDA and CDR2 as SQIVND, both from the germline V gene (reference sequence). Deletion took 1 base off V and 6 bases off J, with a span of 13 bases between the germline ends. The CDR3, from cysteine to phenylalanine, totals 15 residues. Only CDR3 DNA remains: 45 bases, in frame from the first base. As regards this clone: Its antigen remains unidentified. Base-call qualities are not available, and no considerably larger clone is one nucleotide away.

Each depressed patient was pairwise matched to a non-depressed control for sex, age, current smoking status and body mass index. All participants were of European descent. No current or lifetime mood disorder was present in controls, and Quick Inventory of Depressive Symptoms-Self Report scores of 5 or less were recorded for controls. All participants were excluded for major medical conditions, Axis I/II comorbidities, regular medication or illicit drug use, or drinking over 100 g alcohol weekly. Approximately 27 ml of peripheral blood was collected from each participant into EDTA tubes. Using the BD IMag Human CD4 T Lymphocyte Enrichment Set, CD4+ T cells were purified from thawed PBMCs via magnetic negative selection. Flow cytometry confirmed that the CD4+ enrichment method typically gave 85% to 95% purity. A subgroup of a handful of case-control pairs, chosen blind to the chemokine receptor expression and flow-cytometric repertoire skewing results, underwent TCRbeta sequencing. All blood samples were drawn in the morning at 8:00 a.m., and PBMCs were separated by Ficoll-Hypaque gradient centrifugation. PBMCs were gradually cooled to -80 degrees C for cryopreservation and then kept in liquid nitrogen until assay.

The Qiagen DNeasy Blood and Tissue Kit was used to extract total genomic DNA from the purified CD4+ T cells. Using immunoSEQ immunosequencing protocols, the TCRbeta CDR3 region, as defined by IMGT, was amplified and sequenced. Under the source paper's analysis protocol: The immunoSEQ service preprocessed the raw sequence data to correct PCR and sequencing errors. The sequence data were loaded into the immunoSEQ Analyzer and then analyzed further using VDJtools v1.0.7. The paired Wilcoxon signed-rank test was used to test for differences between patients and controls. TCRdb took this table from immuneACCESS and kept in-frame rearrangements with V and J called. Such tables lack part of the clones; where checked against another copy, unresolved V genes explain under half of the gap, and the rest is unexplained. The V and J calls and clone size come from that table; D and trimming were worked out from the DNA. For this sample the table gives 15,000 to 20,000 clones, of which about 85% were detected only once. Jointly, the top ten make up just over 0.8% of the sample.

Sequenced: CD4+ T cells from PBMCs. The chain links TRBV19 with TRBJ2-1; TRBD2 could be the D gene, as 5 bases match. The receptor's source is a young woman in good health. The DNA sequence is TGTGCCAGTAGTATAGCGGGGAACCTACCCAATGAGCAGTTCTTC. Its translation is CASSIAGNLPNEQFF.